This T cell receptor beta chain derives from a study of neurological immune-mediated disorders. The table lists this clonotype with many counts. A 10-nucleotide random UMI tagged transcripts in template-switch 5'RACE cDNA synthesis. One entry per CDR3 protein results from TCRdb running MiXCR on the 5' RACE reads. Of about 80,000 distinct CDR3 sequences detected, approximately 9.4% appear once; the ten largest clones hold 1.5% to 2%. V shed 5 bases, J shed 0 bases, and the junction held 6 bases outside the gene matches. This CDR3 has 15 residues. Germline lookup yields CDR1 MNHEY and CDR2 SVGEGT. The source of this sequence is a man aged 50-59 years in good health. The material sequenced was PBMCs. The rearrangement uses TRBV6-2 or TRBV6-3 and TRBJ2-5, with 7 positions matching TRBD1. In DNA form, the CDR3 reads TGTGCCAGCAGTGACCTGACAGGGAACCAAGAGACCCAGTACTTC. Its translation is CASSDLTGNQETQYF.